The clone carrying this T cell receptor (beta chain) was detected once. This entry belongs to a study of blood T cell repertoires in COVID-19. This CDR3 region has 16 residues. V lost 5 bases and J lost 9; bases outside the gene matches: 16. Per germline, CDR1 LNHDA and CDR2 SQIVND (reference sequence). Original handling: How many nucleated cells were present was estimated from reference gene primer amplification. Clones were read by immunoSEQ multiplex PCR, and TCRdb kept only the in-frame ones, dropping some. V and J calls and clone size come straight from that table; D and trimming were deduced from the DNA. The data hold about 280,000 clones, with approximately 85% observed a single time.

Material: peripheral blood. The rearrangement links TRBV19 to TRBJ2-1; 7 nucleotides match TRBD2. The TCR sequence derives from a man in his forties or fifties with active or convalescent COVID-19. The chain's CDR3 is CASSVTPSGPEGEQFF. The CDR3 nucleotides read TGTGCCAGTAGTGTCACGCCTAGCGGTCCGGAGGGTGAGCAGTTCTTC. Full variable domain (rest looked up from reference TRBV19 and TRBJ2-1): DGGITQSPKYLFRKEGQNVTLSCEQNLNHDAMYWYRQDPGQGLRLIYYSQIVNDFQKGDIAEGYSVSREKKESFPLTVTSAQKNPTAFYLCASSVTPSGPEGEQFFGPGTRLTVL.